This TCR beta chain was identified in a study of blood T cell repertoires in COVID-19. Study background: Both acute and convalescent COVID-19 samples were obtained from the United States, Italy and Spain. PBMCs, B-cell-depleted T cells, or T cells were the source of the cDNA or gDNA that made up the material.

All enrollees were about 18 to 95 years old and from approximately 24 US areas. Clinical history reported by participants formed the basis on which cohorts were assigned. Repertoires were generated with immunoSEQ multiplex PCR, while TCRdb's copy carries only in-frame clones and drops some. The sample has about 280,000 clones; nearly 90% are singletons. This CDR3 spans 13 amino acids. Per the germline V gene, CDR1 is SNHLY and CDR2 is FYNNEI. Germline trimming cut 6 bases from V and 3 bases from J; bases unmatched to any gene: 4. V is TRBV2 and J is TRBJ1-2; 7 nucleotides match TRBD1. The source is a woman in her late teens or twenties with acute COVID-19. The sequenced sample was PBMCs or T cells enriched from blood (not recorded which). The DNA for the CDR3 is TGTGCCAGCAGAACCGGGACAGACTATGGCTACACCTTC. This encodes CASRTGTDYGYTF.